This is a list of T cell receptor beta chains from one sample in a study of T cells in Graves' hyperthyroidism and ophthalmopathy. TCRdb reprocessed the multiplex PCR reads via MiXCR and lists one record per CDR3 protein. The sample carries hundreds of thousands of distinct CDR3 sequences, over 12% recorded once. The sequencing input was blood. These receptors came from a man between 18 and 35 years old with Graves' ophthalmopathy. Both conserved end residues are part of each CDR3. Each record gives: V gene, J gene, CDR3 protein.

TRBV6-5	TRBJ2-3	CASSYAPRADTQYF
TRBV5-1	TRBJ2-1	CASSLAVAVYSYNEQFF
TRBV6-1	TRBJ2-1	CASSDGRDEQFF
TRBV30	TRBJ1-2	CAWTKGPYGYTF
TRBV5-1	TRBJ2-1	CASRPGDGYNEQFF
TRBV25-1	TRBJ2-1	CASRAINNEQFF
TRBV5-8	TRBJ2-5	CASSSPTQGKETQYF
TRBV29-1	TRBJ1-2	CSVREKNYGYTF
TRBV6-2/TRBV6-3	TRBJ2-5	CASSLTPLLGYF
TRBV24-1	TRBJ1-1	CATREGITEAFF
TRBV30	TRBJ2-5	CAWSPTGGPETQYF
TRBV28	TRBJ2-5	CASTWGGRGTQYF
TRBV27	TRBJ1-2	CASEPTGTGRGYTF
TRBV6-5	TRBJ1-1	CASSDSMPGQGEAEAFF
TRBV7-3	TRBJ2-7	CASKRGGGLSYEQYF
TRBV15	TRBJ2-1	CATSRDSEDEQFF
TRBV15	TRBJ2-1	CATSRSGRPSAYNEQFF
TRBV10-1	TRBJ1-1	CASSWTGKSEAFF
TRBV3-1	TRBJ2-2	CASSPRDRGSWNTGELFF
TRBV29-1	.	CSVASGGYNEQYF
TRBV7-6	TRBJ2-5	CASSFGGGSTETQYF
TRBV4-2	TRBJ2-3	CASSQESGGSTDTQYF
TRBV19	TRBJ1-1	CASRPPGTGGEAFF
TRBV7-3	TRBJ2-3	CASSMGLAASGDTQYF
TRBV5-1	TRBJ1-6	CASRAPGPSPLHF
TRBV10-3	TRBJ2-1	CAIKTSGLNEQFF
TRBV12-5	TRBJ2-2	CASGFLLAGNTGELFF
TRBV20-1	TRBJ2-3	CSASIAEDGTDTQYF
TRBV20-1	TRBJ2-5	CSARRPQETQYF
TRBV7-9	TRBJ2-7	CASSSTGTGNYEQYF
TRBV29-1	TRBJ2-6	CSVEGGGSGANVLTF
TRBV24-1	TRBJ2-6	CATSDVSGISGANVLTF
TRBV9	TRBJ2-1	CASSVGDGIYNEQFF
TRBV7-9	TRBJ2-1	CASSLNPGQGAWEQFF
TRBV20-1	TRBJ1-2	CSARVRGPGYGYTF
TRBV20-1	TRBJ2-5	CSIAGAQETQYF
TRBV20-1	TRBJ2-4	CSAYPGGAKNIQYF
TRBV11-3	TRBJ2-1	CASSPSGGYNEQFF
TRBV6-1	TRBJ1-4	CASSEDLQGAANEKLFF
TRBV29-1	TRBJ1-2	CSVAGTDFNYGYTF